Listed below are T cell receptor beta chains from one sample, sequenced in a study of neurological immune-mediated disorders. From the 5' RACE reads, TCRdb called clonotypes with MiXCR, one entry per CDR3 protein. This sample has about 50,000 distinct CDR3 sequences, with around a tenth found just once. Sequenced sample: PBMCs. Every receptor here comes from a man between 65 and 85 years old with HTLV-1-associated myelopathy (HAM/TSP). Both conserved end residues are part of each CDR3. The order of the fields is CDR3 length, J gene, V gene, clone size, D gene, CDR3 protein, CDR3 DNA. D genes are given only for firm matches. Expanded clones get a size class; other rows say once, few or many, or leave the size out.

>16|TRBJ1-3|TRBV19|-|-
CASSQRQRRSGNTIYF
TGTGCCAGTAGTCAAAGACAGCGACGCTCTGGAAACACCATATATTTT
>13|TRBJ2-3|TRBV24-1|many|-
CATERAGTDTQYF
TGTGCCACCGAGCGGGCGGGAACAGATACGCAGTATTTT
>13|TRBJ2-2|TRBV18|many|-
CASSTGGTGELFF
TGTGCCAGCTCAACCGGAGGCACCGGGGAGCTGTTTTTT
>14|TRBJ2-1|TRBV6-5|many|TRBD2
CASGRLALYNEQFF
TGTGCCAGCGGCAGACTAGCGCTATATAATGAGCAGTTCTTC
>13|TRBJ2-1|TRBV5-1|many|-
CASSFPRQDEQFF
TGCGCCAGCAGCTTCCCCCGGCAAGATGAGCAGTTCTTC
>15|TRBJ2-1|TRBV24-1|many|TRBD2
CATSPSSGRAHEQFF
TGTGCCACCAGTCCCTCGAGCGGGAGGGCCCATGAGCAGTTCTTC
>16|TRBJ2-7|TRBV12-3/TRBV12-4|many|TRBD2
CASSLARLAGGHEQYF
TGTGCCAGCAGTTTAGCGAGACTAGCGGGAGGCCACGAGCAGTACTTC
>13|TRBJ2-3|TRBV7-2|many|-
CASSTKVTDTQYF
TGTGCCAGCAGCACGAAGGTTACAGATACGCAGTATTTT
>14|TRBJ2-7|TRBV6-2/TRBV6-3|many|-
CASSYSTLGYEQYF
TGTGCCAGCAGTTACTCGACCCTCGGGTACGAGCAGTACTTC
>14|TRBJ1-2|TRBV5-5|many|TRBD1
CASSYRDSLYGYTF
TGTGCCAGCAGCTACAGGGACAGCCTCTATGGCTACACCTTC
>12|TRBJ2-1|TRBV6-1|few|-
CASSASSNRQFF
TGTGCCAGCAGTGCTAGCAGTAATCGGCAGTTCTTC
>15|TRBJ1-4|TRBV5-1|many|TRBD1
CASSSHADRMGKLFF
TGCGCCAGCAGCTCCCATGCGGACAGGATGGGAAAACTGTTTTTT
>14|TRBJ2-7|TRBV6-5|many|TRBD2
CASQGEGGRYEQYF
TGTGCCTCCCAGGGTGAGGGAGGGCGGTACGAGCAGTACTTC
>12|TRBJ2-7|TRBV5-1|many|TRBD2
CASSDGRREQYF
TGCGCCAGCAGTGACGGGAGGCGCGAGCAGTACTTC
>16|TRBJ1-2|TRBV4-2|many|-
CASSQDIGPEEDGYTF
TGTGCCAGCAGCCAAGACATAGGGCCTGAAGAGGACGGCTACACCTTC
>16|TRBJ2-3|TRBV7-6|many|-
CASSLARGTSTDTQYF
TGTGCCAGCAGCTTAGCGCGGGGAACTAGCACAGATACGCAGTATTTT
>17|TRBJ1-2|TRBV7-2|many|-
CASSSTNVAGQPYGYTF
TGTGCCAGCAGCTCCACAAACGTAGCTGGACAGCCTTATGGCTACACCTTC
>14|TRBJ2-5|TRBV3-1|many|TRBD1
CASSQKGGAETQYF
TGTGCCAGCAGCCAGAAAGGGGGCGCGGAGACCCAGTACTTC
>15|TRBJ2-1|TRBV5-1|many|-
CASSLTGMSYNEQFF
TGCGCCAGCAGCTTGACAGGGATGTCCTACAATGAGCAGTTCTTC
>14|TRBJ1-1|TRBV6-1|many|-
CASSQRGDVTEAFF
TGTGCCAGCAGCCAGCGGGGGGACGTCACTGAAGCTTTCTTT
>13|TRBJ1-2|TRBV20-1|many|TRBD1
CSADPGQGIGYTF
TGCAGTGCCGATCCGGGACAGGGTATCGGCTACACCTTC
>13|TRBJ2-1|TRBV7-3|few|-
CASSLTSWGEQFF
TGTGCCAGCAGCTTAACTAGTTGGGGCGAGCAGTTCTTC
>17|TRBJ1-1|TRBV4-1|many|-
CASSHGAGSRMNTEAFF
TGCGCCAGCAGCCATGGGGCAGGTTCACGGATGAACACTGAAGCTTTCTTT
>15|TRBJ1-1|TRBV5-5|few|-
CASSLVGQGGPEAFF
TGTGCCAGCAGCTTGGTAGGGCAAGGGGGGCCTGAAGCTTTCTTT
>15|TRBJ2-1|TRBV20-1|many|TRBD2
CSASPRTSGGTEQFF
TGCAGTGCTAGTCCCCGGACTAGCGGGGGCACTGAGCAGTTCTTC
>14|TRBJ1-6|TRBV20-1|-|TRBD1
CSANRGRGNSPLHF
TGCAGTGCTAACAGGGGAAGAGGGAATTCACCCCTCCACTTT
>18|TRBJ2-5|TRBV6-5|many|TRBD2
CASSNLLAGPLRTETQYF
TGTGCCAGCAGTAACCTTCTAGCGGGACCACTTCGCACGGAGACCCAGTACTTC
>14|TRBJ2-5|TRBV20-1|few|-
CSARGALSWGNQYF
TGCAGTGCCCGGGGGGCTTTATCATGGGGGAACCAGTACTTC